This TCR beta chain stems from a study of blood T cell repertoires in COVID-19. Turning to the study itself: Italy, Spain and the United States were the sources of the convalescent and acute COVID-19 samples. PBMCs, B-cell-depleted T cells, or T cells provided the cDNA or gDNA that made up the material.

In the authors' workflow: Researchers report that nucleated cell counts were estimated from reference gene primer amplification. TCRdb keeps only in-frame clones here, not all; method: immunoSEQ multiplex PCR. V, J and clone size derive from that table, while D and trimming were established from the DNA sequence. The sample holds 200,000 to 300,000 clones; 70% to 90% are singletons and the top ten take around 1.4%. There are a few counts of this clone. The CDR3 runs to 15 residues. The germline CDR1 and CDR2 sequences are SEHNR and FQNEAQ (reference sequence). J was trimmed by 1 base and V by 5 bases; bases with no gene match: 3.

The sequence came from an elderly man with acute or convalescent COVID-19. The rearrangement uses TRBV7-9 and TRBJ2-5, with 11 bases fitting TRBD1. What was sequenced was peripheral blood. CDR3 sequence reads: CASSQGQGGQETQYF. CDR3 sequence (DNA): TGTGCCAGCAGCCAGGGACAGGGGGGCCAAGAGACCCAGTACTTC.